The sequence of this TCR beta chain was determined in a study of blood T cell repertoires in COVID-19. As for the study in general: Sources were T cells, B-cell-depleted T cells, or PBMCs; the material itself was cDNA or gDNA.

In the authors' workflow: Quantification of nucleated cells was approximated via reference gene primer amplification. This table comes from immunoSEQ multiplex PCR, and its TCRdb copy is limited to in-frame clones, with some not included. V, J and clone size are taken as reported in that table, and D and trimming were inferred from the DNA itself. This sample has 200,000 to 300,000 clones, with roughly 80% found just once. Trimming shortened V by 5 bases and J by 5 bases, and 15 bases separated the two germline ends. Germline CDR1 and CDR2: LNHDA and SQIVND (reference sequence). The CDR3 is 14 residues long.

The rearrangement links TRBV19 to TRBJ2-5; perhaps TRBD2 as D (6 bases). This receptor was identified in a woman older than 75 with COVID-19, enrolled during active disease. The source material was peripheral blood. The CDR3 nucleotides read TGTGCCAGTAGTTCCGGGGGATCAGGGGAGACCCAGTACTTC. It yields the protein CASSSGGSGETQYF.